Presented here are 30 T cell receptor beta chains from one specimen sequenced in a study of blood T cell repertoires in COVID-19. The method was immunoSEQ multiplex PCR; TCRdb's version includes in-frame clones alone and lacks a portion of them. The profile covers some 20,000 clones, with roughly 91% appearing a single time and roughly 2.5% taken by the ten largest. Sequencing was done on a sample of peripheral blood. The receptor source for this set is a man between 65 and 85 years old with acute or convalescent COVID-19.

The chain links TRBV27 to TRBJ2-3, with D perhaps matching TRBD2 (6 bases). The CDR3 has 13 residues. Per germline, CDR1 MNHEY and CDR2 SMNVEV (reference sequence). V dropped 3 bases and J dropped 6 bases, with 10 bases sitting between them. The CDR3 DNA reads TGTGCCAGCAGTTTGGGGACTGGGGATACGCAGTATTTT. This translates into CASSLGTGDTQYF.

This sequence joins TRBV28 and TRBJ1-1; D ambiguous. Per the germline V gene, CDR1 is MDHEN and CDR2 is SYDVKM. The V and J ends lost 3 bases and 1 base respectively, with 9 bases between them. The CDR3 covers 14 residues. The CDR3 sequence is CASSLGGPNTEAFF. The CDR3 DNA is TGTGCCAGCAGTTTGGGTGGGCCGAACACTGAAGCTTTCTTT.

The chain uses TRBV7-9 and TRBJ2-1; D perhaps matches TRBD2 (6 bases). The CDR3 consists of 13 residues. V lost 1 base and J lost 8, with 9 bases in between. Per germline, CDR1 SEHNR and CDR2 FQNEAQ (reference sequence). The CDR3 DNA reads TGTGCCAGCAGCTTAGTGGGAGGAGATGAGCAGTTCTTC. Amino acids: CASSLVGGDEQFF.

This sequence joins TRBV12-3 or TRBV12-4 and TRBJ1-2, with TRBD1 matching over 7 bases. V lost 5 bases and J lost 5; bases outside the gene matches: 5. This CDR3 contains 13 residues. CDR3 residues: CASSGQDDYGYTF. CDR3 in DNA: TGTGCCAGCAGTGGACAGGACGATTATGGCTACACCTTC.

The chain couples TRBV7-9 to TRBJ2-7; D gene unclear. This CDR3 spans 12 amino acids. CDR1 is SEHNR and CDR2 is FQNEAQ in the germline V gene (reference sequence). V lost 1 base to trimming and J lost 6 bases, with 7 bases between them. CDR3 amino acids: CASSLEALEQYF. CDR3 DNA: TGTGCCAGCAGCTTAGAAGCTCTCGAGCAGTACTTC.

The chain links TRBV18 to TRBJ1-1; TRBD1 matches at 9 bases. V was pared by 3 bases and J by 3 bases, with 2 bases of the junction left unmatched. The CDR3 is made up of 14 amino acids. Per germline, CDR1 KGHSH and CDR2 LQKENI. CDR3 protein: CASSPNRGHTEAFF. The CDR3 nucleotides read TGTGCCAGCTCACCCAACAGGGGGCACACTGAAGCTTTCTTT.

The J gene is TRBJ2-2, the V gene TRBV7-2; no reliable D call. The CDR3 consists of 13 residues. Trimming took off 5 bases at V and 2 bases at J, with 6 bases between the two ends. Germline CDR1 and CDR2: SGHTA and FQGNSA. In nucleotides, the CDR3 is TGTGCCAGCAGCCTTACTAACACCGGGGAGCTGTTTTTT. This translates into CASSLTNTGELFF.

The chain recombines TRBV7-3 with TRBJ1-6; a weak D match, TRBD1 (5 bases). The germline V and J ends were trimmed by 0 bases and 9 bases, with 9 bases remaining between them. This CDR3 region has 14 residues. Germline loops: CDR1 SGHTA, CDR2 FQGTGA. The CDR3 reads CASSLTGVGSPLHF. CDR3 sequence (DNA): TGTGCCAGCAGCTTAACAGGGGTCGGTTCACCCCTCCACTTT.

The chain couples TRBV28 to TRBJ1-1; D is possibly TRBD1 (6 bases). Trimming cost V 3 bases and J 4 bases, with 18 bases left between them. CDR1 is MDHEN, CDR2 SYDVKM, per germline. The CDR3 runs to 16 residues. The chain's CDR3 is CASSFTGIYLATEAFF. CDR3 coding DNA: TGTGCCAGCAGTTTTACAGGGATCTACCTTGCCACTGAAGCTTTCTTT.

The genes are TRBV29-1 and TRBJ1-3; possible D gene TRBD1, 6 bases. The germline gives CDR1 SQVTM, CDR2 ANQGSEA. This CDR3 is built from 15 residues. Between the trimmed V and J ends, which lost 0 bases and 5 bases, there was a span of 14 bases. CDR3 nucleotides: TGCAGCGTTGAAGATTGGGACAATTACAGAAACACCATATATTTT. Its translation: CSVEDWDNYRNTIYF.

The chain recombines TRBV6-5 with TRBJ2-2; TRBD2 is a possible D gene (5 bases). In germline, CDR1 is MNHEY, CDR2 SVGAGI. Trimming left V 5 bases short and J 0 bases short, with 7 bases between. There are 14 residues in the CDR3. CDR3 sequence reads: CASSRGTNTGELFF. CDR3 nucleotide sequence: TGTGCCAGCAGTCGAGGGACGAACACCGGGGAGCTGTTTTTT.

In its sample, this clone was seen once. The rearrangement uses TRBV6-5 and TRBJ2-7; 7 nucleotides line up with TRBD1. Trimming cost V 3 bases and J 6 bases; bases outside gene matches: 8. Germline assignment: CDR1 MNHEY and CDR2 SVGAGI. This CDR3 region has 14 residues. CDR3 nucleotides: TGTGCCAGCAGTTATCGGACAGGTGTCCCCGAGCAGTACTTC. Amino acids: CASSYRTGVPEQYF.

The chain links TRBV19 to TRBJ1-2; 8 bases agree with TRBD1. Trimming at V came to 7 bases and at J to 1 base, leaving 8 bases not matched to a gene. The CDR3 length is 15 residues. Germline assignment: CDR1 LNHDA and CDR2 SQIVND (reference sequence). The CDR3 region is CASNPGQEINYGYTF. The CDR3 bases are TGTGCCAGTAACCCGGGACAGGAGATTAACTATGGCTACACCTTC.

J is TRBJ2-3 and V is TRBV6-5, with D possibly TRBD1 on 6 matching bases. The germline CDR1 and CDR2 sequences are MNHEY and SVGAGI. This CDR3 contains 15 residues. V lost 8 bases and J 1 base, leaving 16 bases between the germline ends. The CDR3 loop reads CASSRTGIGTDTQYF. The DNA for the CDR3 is TGTGCCAGCTCAAGAACAGGGATTGGCACAGATACGCAGTATTTT.

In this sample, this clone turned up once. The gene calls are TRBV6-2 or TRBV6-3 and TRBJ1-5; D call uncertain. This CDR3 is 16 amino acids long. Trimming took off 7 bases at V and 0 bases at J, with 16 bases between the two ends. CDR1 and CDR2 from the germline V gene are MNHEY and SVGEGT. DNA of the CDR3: TGTGCCAGCACCCCCTCCGGGTATCTTAGCAATCAGCCCCAGCATTTT. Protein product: CASTPSGYLSNQPQHF.

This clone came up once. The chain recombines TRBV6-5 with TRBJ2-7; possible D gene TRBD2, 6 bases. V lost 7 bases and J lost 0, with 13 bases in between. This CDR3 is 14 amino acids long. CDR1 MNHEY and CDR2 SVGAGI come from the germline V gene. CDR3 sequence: CASTRDLSSYEQYF. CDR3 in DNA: TGTGCCAGCACCCGGGACTTAAGCTCCTACGAGCAGTACTTC.

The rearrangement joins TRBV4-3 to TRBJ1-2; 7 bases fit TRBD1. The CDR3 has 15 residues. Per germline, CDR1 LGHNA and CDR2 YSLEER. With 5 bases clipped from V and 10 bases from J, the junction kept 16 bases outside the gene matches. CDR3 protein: CASSYLDREINDYTF. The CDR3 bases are TGCGCCAGCAGCTACCTCGACAGGGAGATAAATGACTACACCTTC.

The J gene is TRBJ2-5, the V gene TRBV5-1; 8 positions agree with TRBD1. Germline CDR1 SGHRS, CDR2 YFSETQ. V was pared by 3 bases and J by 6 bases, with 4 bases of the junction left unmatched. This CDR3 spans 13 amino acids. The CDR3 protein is CASSSGDRQTQYF. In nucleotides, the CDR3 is TGCGCCAGCAGCTCCGGGGACAGGCAGACCCAGTACTTC.

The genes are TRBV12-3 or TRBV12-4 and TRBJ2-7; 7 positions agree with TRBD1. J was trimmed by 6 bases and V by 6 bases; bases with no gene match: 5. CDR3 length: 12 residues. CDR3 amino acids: CASRLPGGEQYF. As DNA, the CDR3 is TGTGCCAGCAGACTACCAGGGGGCGAGCAGTACTTC.

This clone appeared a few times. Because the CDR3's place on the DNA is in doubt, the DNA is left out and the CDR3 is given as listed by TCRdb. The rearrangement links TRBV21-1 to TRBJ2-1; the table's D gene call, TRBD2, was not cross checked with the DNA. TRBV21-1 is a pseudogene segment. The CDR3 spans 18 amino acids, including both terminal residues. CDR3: CASSKDLGTSYRCNEQFF.

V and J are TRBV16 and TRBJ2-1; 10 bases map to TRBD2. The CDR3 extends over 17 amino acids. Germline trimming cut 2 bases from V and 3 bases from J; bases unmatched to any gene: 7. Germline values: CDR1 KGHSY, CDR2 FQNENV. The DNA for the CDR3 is TGTGCCAGCAGCCAAATTTCTAGCGGGAGCAGCTACAATGAGCAGTTCTTC. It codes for CASSQISSGSSYNEQFF.

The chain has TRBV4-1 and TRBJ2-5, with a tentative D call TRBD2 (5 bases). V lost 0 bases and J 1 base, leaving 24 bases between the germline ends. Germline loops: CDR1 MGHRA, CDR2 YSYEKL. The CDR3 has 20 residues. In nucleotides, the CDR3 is TGCGCCAGCAGCCAAGAGGGAATTACCTTGCGGGTAAGGCTCCAAGAGACCCAGTACTTC. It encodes CASSQEGITLRVRLQETQYF.

The CDR3 reads CASSRRDRAFNQPQHF. The CDR3 DNA follows: TGTGCCAGCAGCCGGCGGGACAGGGCCTTCAATCAGCCCCAGCATTTT. The gene calls are TRBV3-1 (or the pseudogene TRBV3-2) and TRBJ1-5, with 9 nucleotides matching TRBD1. This CDR3 has 16 residues. Per germline, CDR1 LGHDT and CDR2 YNNKEL (reference sequence). The junction had 7 bases not matched to a gene; V was cut back by 4 bases and J by 3 bases.

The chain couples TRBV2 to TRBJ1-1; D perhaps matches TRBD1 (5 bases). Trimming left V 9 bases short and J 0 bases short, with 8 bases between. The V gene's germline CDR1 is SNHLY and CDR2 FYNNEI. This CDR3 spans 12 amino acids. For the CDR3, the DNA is TGTGCCAGTGGGGGGGTGAACACTGAAGCTTTCTTT. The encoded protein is CASGGVNTEAFF.

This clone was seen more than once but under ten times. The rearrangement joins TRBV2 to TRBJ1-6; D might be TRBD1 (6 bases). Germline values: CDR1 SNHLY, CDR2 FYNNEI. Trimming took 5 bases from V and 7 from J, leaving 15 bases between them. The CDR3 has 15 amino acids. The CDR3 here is CASSNRDTRNSPLHF. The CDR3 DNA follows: TGTGCCAGCAGTAACCGGGACACAAGAAATTCACCCCTCCACTTT.

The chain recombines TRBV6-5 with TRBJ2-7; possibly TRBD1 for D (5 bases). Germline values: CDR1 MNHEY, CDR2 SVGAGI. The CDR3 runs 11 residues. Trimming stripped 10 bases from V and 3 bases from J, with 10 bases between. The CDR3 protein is CATSRGYEQYF. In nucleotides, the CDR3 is TGTGCCACCTCTAGGGGCTACGAGCAGTACTTC.

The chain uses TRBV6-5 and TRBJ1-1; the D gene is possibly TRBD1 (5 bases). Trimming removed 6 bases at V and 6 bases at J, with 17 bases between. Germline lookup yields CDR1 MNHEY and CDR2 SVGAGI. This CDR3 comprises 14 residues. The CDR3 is CASRTNQGFSEAFF. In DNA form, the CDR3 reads TGTGCCAGCAGGACAAACCAGGGTTTCTCTGAAGCTTTCTTT.

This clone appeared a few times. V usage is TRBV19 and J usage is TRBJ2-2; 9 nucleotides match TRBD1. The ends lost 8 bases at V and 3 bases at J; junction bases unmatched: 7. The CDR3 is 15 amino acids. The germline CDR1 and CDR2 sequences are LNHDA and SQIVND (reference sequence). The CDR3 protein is CASRSQGADTGELFF. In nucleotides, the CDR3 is TGTGCCAGTCGATCACAGGGGGCGGACACCGGGGAGCTGTTTTTT.

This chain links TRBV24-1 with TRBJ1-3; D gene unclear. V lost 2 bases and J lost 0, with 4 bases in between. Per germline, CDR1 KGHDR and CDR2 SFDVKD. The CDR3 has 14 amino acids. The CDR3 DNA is TGTGCCACCAGTGATTCCAACTCTGGAAACACCATATATTTT. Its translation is CATSDSNSGNTIYF.

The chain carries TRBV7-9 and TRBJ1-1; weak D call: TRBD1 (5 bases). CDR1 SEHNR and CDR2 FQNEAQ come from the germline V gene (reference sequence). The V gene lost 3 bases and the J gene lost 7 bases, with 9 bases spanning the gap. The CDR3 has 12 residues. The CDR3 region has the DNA TGTGCCAGCAGCTTGGGGCAGGGTGAAGCTTTCTTT. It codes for CASSLGQGEAFF.